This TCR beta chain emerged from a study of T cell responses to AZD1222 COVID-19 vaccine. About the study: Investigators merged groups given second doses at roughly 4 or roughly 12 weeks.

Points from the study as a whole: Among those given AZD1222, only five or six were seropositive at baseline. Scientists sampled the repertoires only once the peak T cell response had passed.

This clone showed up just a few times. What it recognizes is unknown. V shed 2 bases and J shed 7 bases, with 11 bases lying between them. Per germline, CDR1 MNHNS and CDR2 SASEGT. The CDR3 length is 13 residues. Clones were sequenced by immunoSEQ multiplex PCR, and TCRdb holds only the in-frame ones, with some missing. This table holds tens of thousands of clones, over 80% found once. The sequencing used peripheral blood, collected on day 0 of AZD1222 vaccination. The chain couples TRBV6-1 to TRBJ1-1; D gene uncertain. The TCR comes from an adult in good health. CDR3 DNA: TGTGCCAGCAGTGAAAATACAGAAGGTGAAGCTTTCTTT. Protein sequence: CASSENTEGEAFF.